These 20 T cell receptor beta chains share one sample of origin, sequenced in a study of T cell repertoires in cytomegalovirus infection. Using its own MiXCR run on the reads, TCRdb lists one record per CDR3 protein. The sample includes some 500,000 distinct CDR3 sequences, 40% of them seen just once. Their antigen targets remain unknown. The material sequenced was cultured PBMCs, taken from culture after CMV antigen stimulation. Receptors were obtained from a human donor in good health (CMV status not recorded). Some clones in this sample may be carry-over from other donors' samples.

The CDR3 here is CSARAGLFGKNIQYF. The CDR3 DNA reads TGCAGTGCCCGAGCGGGCCTATTTGGCAAAAACATTCAGTACTTC. V and J are TRBV20-1 and TRBJ2-4; maybe TRBD2 (6 bases). The V and J ends lost 6 bases and 3 bases respectively, with 18 bases between them. Germline V gene sequence: CDR1 DFQATT, CDR2 SNEGSKA (reference sequence). The CDR3 totals 15 residues.

This clonotype was observed once. The chain carries TRBV7-2 and TRBJ2-7; 10 bases agree with TRBD2. The germline gives CDR1 SGHTA, CDR2 FQGNSA. CDR3 size: 16 residues. The junction had 13 bases not matched to a gene; V was cut back by 7 bases and J by 4 bases. The CDR3 loop reads CASTTSGLAGAYEQYF. The CDR3 DNA reads TGTGCCAGCACCACTAGTGGTCTAGCGGGAGCATACGAGCAGTACTTC.

The rearrangement joins TRBV12-3 or TRBV12-4 to TRBJ1-3; D not resolved. Trimming shortened V by 8 bases and J by 4 bases, and 9 bases separated the two germline ends. The CDR3 runs to 12 residues. The CDR3, as DNA: TGTGCCAGCCTCTTAGGGGGAAACACCATATATTTT. It translates to CASLLGGNTIYF.

The rearrangement joins TRBV12-3 or TRBV12-4 to TRBJ1-4; weak D call: TRBD1 (5 bases). This CDR3 has 12 amino acids. Trimming shortened V by 2 bases and J by 14 bases, and 12 bases separated the two germline ends. The CDR3 loop reads CASSLKPRGLFF. CDR3 bases: TGTGCCAGCAGTTTAAAACCTCGGGGGCTGTTTTTT.

This clonotype occurred a few times. The chain recombines TRBV12-3 or TRBV12-4 with TRBJ2-2; TRBD1 matches 7 bases. V gave up 6 bases and J gave up 5 bases; unmatched junction bases: 6. CDR3 size: 14 residues. In DNA form, the CDR3 reads TGTGCCAGCAGCCGAGGGGGCCGGACCGGGGAGCTGTTTTTT. This translates into CASSRGGRTGELFF.

This chain joins TRBV7-9 and TRBJ2-4; the D gene is possibly TRBD1 (5 bases). Germline lookup yields CDR1 SEHNR and CDR2 FQNEAQ (reference sequence). V was shortened by 3 bases and J by 6 bases, with 18 bases between the two germline ends. This CDR3 region has 16 residues. DNA of the CDR3: TGTGCCAGCAGCTTGAGTGGCGCGACAAGGGGAAACATTCAGTACTTC. Encoded protein: CASSLSGATRGNIQYF.

V gene TRBV4-3 combines with J gene TRBJ2-3; tentative D call: TRBD1 (5 bases). V was cut by 2 bases and J by 6 bases, with 18 bases left in between. The CDR3 has 16 residues. Germline CDR1 reads LGHNA; CDR2 reads YSLEER. The CDR3 sequence: CASSQPRVSWGDTQYF. CDR3 DNA sequence: TGCGCCAGCAGCCAACCCCGGGTCTCCTGGGGCGATACGCAGTATTTT.

A few counts support this clonotype. This chain joins TRBV12-3 or TRBV12-4 and TRBJ1-4; D is undetermined. This CDR3 has 11 residues. With 3 bases removed from V and 8 bases from J, the gap between germline ends came to 4 bases. CDR3 nucleotide sequence: TGTGCCAGCAGTTTTAAGGAAAAACTGTTTTTT. Protein sequence: CASSFKEKLFF.

This sequence joins TRBV7-8 and TRBJ1-3, with 10 bases that match TRBD1. Germline V lookup: CDR1 SGHVS, CDR2 FQNEAQ. V shed 5 bases, J shed 3 bases, and the junction held 10 bases outside the gene matches. The CDR3 extends over 17 amino acids. The CDR3 sequence is CASSTPGTGAGGNTIYF. CDR3 nucleotides: TGTGCCAGCAGCACCCCCGGGACAGGGGCAGGTGGAAACACCATATATTTT.

The chain employs TRBV6-1 and TRBJ2-5; tentative D call: TRBD1 (6 bases). Germline loops: CDR1 MNHNS, CDR2 SASEGT. There are 16 residues in the CDR3. V was cut by 1 base and J by 5 bases, with 17 bases left in between. CDR3 in amino acids: CASSEGETGGWETQYF. CDR3 bases: TGTGCCAGCAGTGAAGGAGAGACAGGAGGTTGGGAGACCCAGTACTTC.

The CDR3 is CASSLMGYNEQFF. CDR3 coding DNA: TGTGCCAGCAGCTTAATGGGGTACAATGAGCAGTTCTTC. The genes are TRBV7-6 and TRBJ2-1; D gene ambiguous. The CDR3 has 13 amino acids. Germline V gene sequence: CDR1 SGHVS, CDR2 FNYEAQ. Trimming pared 2 bases from V and 4 bases from J, leaving 6 bases between.

The chain is built from TRBV12-3 or TRBV12-4 and TRBJ2-7, with D perhaps TRBD1 (6 bases). There are 16 residues in the CDR3. Trimming shortened V by 6 bases and J by 3 bases, and 21 bases separated the two germline ends. The DNA of the CDR3 is TGTGCCAGCAGCAAAAGTGGGGGCAGCGGAAACTACGAGCAGTACTTC. Translating it yields CASSKSGGSGNYEQYF.

This clonotype was picked up a small number of times. The V and J genes are TRBV6-1 and TRBJ1-1; 7 nucleotides align to TRBD1. The V gene's germline CDR1 is MNHNS and CDR2 SASEGT. The CDR3 is made up of 13 amino acids. J was trimmed by 5 bases and V by 5 bases; bases with no gene match: 5. CDR3 sequence (DNA): TGTGCCAGCAGTCAGGGGGTCCTTACTGAAGCTTTCTTT. This encodes CASSQGVLTEAFF.

The J gene is TRBJ1-1, the V gene TRBV10-3; D might be TRBD1 (6 bases). The CDR3 runs to 14 residues. Germline V lookup: CDR1 ENHRY, CDR2 SYGVKD. Trimming removed 6 bases from V and 5 bases from J, with 16 bases in between. The CDR3 protein is CAISTTGTRTEAFF. CDR3 sequence (DNA): TGTGCCATCAGCACCACAGGGACCCGGACTGAAGCTTTCTTT.

The rearrangement uses TRBV6-2 or TRBV6-3 and TRBJ2-6; perhaps TRBD2 as D (5 bases). Trimming cost V 4 bases and J 3 bases, with 16 bases left between them. The CDR3 loop spans 17 amino acids. Germline V gene lookup returns CDR1 MNHEY and CDR2 SVGEGT. CDR3 protein: CASSSFSRTLGANVLTF. The CDR3 DNA is TGTGCCAGCAGTTCTTTCTCCCGGACTCTTGGGGCCAACGTCCTGACTTTC.

This chain connects TRBV7-9 to TRBJ1-2, with D maybe TRBD1 (5 bases). The CDR3 is 14 residues long. CDR1 SEHNR and CDR2 FQNEAQ come from the germline V gene (reference sequence). Trimming removed 3 bases at V and 6 bases at J, with 14 bases between. The DNA for the CDR3 is TGTGCCAGCAGCTTCGGCGGGGGGAACAATGGCTACACCTTC. Protein sequence: CASSFGGGNNGYTF.

V usage is TRBV6-5 and J usage is TRBJ1-2, with D possibly being TRBD1 (6 bases). Germline-derived CDR1 and CDR2 are MNHEY and SVGAGI. Trimming shortened V by 6 bases and J by 2 bases, and 13 bases separated the two germline ends. The CDR3 has 14 residues. CDR3 sequence: CASRGGTLNYGYTF. The CDR3 nucleotides are TGTGCCAGCAGGGGGGGGACACTCAACTATGGCTACACCTTC.

V and J are TRBV7-2 and TRBJ1-2, with a tentative D call TRBD1 (5 bases). The V gene's germline CDR1 is SGHTA and CDR2 FQGNSA. V was pared by 5 bases and J by 4 bases, with 14 bases between. This CDR3 contains 14 residues. CDR3 loop: CASSPGVLLYGYTF. DNA of the CDR3: TGTGCCAGCAGCCCGGGGGTGCTGCTCTATGGCTACACCTTC.

This clonotype showed up just a few times. V and J are TRBV12-3 or TRBV12-4 and TRBJ2-1, with D perhaps matching TRBD2 (5 bases). This CDR3 has 15 amino acids. V lost 6 bases and J lost 3, with 15 bases in between. Written as DNA, the CDR3 is TGTGCCAGCAGCTCTCAGGCGACTAACTACAATGAGCAGTTCTTC. It yields the protein CASSSQATNYNEQFF.

This clonotype was detected only a few times. The chain carries TRBV11-3 and TRBJ2-5, with D unresolved. The length of the CDR3 is 13 residues. Germline CDR1 SGHNT, CDR2 YENEEA. Trimming removed 4 bases at V and 5 bases at J, with 11 bases between. The CDR3 region has the DNA TGTGCCAGCAGCTCCCGTCCCTGGGAGACCCAGTACTTC. The encoded protein is CASSSRPWETQYF. Based on the CDR3 plus reference TRBV11-3 and TRBJ2-5, the full variable domain is EAGVVQSPRYKIIEKKQPVAFWCNPISGHNTLYWYLQNLGQGPELLIRYENEEAVDDSQLPKDRFSAERLKGVDSTLKIQPAELGDSAVYLCASSSRPWETQYFGPGTRLLVL.